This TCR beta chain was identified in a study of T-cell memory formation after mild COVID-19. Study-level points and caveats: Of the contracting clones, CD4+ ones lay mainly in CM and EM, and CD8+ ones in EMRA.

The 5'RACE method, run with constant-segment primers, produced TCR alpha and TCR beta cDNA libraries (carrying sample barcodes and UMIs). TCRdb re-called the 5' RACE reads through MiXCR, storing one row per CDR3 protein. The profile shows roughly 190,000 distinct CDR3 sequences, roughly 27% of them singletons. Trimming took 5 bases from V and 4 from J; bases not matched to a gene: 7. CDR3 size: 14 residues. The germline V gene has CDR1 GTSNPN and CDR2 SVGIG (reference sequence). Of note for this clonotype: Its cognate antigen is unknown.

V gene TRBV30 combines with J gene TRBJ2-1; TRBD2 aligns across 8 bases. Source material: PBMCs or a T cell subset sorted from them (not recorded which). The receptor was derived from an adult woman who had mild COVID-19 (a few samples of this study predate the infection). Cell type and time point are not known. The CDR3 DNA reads TGTGCCTGGGACACTAGCGGAGGTTACAATGAGCAGTTCTTC. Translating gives CAWDTSGGYNEQFF.